The 26 T cell receptor beta chains reported below all come from one sample, sequenced in a study of blood T cell repertoires in COVID-19. TCRdb's copy holds only in-frame clones and misses some; the assay was immunoSEQ multiplex PCR. The sample shows around 70,000 clones, around 93% of them seen only once. The sequenced material came from peripheral blood. These receptors all come from a woman in her fifties or sixties with active COVID-19.

This clone was recorded a few times. The V gene is TRBV6-5, the J gene TRBJ1-1; perhaps TRBD1 as D (6 bases). Germline CDR1 and CDR2: MNHEY and SVGAGI. The CDR3 contains 14 residues. V lost 2 bases and J lost 4, with 11 bases in between. CDR3 nucleotides: TGTGCCAGCAGTTACACAGGGAGGGCCACTGAAGCTTTCTTT. It encodes CASSYTGRATEAFF.

V and J are TRBV10-3 and TRBJ2-3; weak D call: TRBD1 (6 bases). The germline V and J ends were trimmed by 7 bases and 1 base, with 9 bases remaining between them. Germline values: CDR1 ENHRY, CDR2 SYGVKD. CDR3 length: 13 residues. DNA for the CDR3: TGTGCCATCAAGGACAGCCGCACAGATACGCAGTATTTT. Translating gives CAIKDSRTDTQYF.

The J gene is TRBJ1-1, the V gene TRBV5-4; 11 nucleotides align to TRBD1. This CDR3 spans 15 amino acids. From germline, CDR1 is SGHNT and CDR2 YYREEE (reference sequence). The ends lost 0 bases at V and 4 bases at J; junction bases unmatched: 2. CDR3 sequence: CASSLAGTGGTEAFF. The CDR3 nucleotides read TGTGCCAGCAGCTTGGCCGGGACAGGGGGCACTGAAGCTTTCTTT.

The V call is TRBV2, the J call TRBJ1-1; 8 bases match TRBD1. Germline CDR1 and CDR2: SNHLY and FYNNEI. CDR3 size: 16 residues. V lost 4 bases to trimming and J lost 4 bases; unmatched junction nucleotides: 11. CDR3 region: CASSVFSGGAGTEAFF. In DNA form, the CDR3 reads TGTGCCAGCAGTGTGTTCTCAGGGGGCGCGGGCACTGAAGCTTTCTTT.

The gene calls are TRBV27 and TRBJ1-5; 9 bases match TRBD1. The V gene end was trimmed by 8 bases and the J gene end by 0 bases; junction bases not matched to a gene: 5. The CDR3 is 15 amino acids. Germline V lookup: CDR1 MNHEY, CDR2 SMNVEV (reference sequence). This CDR3 is CASGGQGRSNQPQHF. The DNA for the CDR3 is TGTGCCAGCGGCGGACAGGGGCGTAGCAATCAGCCCCAGCATTTT.

The chain combines TRBV30 with TRBJ2-1; D remains ambiguous. This CDR3 comprises 12 residues. Trimming stripped 2 bases from V and 8 bases from J, with 10 bases between. Germline V gene lookup returns CDR1 GTSNPN and CDR2 SVGIG (reference sequence). The CDR3 protein is CAWSLVSDEQFF. DNA of the CDR3: TGTGCCTGGAGTCTGGTTAGTGATGAGCAGTTCTTC.

The V gene is TRBV6-5, the J gene TRBJ1-5; D gene ambiguous. The V gene lost 8 bases and the J gene lost 9 bases, with 8 bases spanning the gap. CDR3 length: 10 amino acids. Germline CDR1 reads MNHEY; CDR2 reads SVGAGI. The CDR3 sequence: CASGPPPQHF. DNA for the CDR3: TGTGCCAGCGGCCCACCGCCCCAGCATTTT.

The chain uses TRBV6-5 and TRBJ1-2; D unclear. The CDR3 loop spans 13 amino acids. Germline values: CDR1 MNHEY, CDR2 SVGAGI. With 2 bases removed from V and 2 bases from J, the gap between germline ends came to 6 bases. CDR3 residues: CASSYAQNYGYTF. The CDR3 DNA reads as TGTGCCAGCAGTTACGCTCAGAACTATGGCTACACCTTC.

V is TRBV28 and J is TRBJ2-2, with TRBD2 matching over 10 bases. The ends lost 5 bases at V and 2 bases at J; junction bases unmatched: 2. Germline V lookup: CDR1 MDHEN, CDR2 SYDVKM. This CDR3 has 15 amino acids. DNA for the CDR3: TGTGCCAGCAGTAGGACTAGCGGCAACACCGGGGAGCTGTTTTTT. It is translated as CASSRTSGNTGELFF.

This chain uses TRBV11-3 with TRBJ2-7; TRBD1 matches 7 bases. Germline-derived CDR1 and CDR2 are SGHNT and YENEEA. After removal of 7 bases from V and 3 bases from J, the junction contained 9 bases not matched to a gene. The CDR3 is made up of 14 amino acids. CDR3 in amino acids: CASIFRDSNYEQYF. The CDR3 coding sequence is TGTGCCAGCATATTTCGGGACAGCAACTACGAGCAGTACTTC.

The chain joins TRBV27 to TRBJ1-2; D is possibly TRBD1 (5 bases). Germline assignment: CDR1 MNHEY and CDR2 SMNVEV (reference sequence). This CDR3 spans 15 amino acids. Trimming pared 6 bases from V and 0 bases from J, leaving 14 bases between. In DNA, the CDR3 is TGTGCCAGCAGAAAACAGGTCTTAGCTAACTATGGCTACACCTTC. It is translated as CASRKQVLANYGYTF.

V usage is TRBV3-1 (or the pseudogene TRBV3-2) and J usage is TRBJ2-7; a weak D match, TRBD1 (6 bases). Germline-derived CDR1 and CDR2 are LGHDT and YNNKEL (reference sequence). The V and J ends lost 4 bases and 7 bases respectively, with 17 bases between them. This CDR3 spans 14 amino acids. DNA for the CDR3: TGTGCCAGCAGCCCTCGACAGGCCATCGGGGAGCAGTACTTC. Its translation: CASSPRQAIGEQYF.

The chain has TRBV27 and TRBJ2-3; a possible D gene is TRBD2 (5 bases). This CDR3 contains 15 residues. The V gene lost 4 bases and the J gene lost 1 base, with 12 bases spanning the gap. CDR1 is MNHEY and CDR2 is SMNVEV in the germline V gene (reference sequence). The CDR3 protein is CASSSVAGGTDTQYF. The CDR3 bases are TGTGCCAGCAGTTCGGTTGCGGGCGGCACAGATACGCAGTATTTT.

The gene calls are TRBV28 and TRBJ1-4; no firm D call. The germline CDR1 and CDR2 sequences are MDHEN and SYDVKM. Trimming took 7 bases from V and 4 from J, leaving 7 bases between them. The CDR3 runs 12 residues. In DNA, the CDR3 is TGTGCCAGCATGGCAGTTAATGAAAAACTGTTTTTT. Protein product: CASMAVNEKLFF.

This rearrangement joins TRBV19 to TRBJ1-5; 8 nucleotides match TRBD1. This CDR3 spans 14 amino acids. Trimming removed 6 bases from V and 7 bases from J; junction bases left unmatched: 8. Germline V gene lookup returns CDR1 LNHDA and CDR2 SQIVND (reference sequence). CDR3 coding DNA: TGTGCCAGTAGCAGACAGGGGAAGTACCAGCCCCAGCATTTT. Amino acid sequence: CASSRQGKYQPQHF.

The V gene is TRBV6-5, the J gene TRBJ2-1; 13 positions agree with TRBD2. From germline, CDR1 is MNHEY and CDR2 SVGAGI. The CDR3 runs to 15 residues. Losses at the gene ends were 6 bases for V and 9 bases for J; bases not matched to a gene: 8. CDR3 residues: CASRPLAGGPGEQFF. Written as DNA, the CDR3 is TGTGCCAGCAGGCCACTAGCGGGAGGGCCGGGTGAGCAGTTCTTC.

V usage is TRBV19 and J usage is TRBJ1-5; D ambiguous. Between the trimmed V and J ends, which lost 1 base and 2 bases, there was a span of 9 bases. This CDR3 region has 15 residues. The germline CDR1 and CDR2 sequences are LNHDA and SQIVND (reference sequence). CDR3 coding DNA: TGTGCCAGTAGTATAGCCGGGTCGGGCAATCAGCCCCAGCATTTT. Its protein product is CASSIAGSGNQPQHF. Drawing the rest from reference TRBV19 and TRBJ1-5, the complete variable domain is DGGITQSPKYLFRKEGQNVTLSCEQNLNHDAMYWYRQDPGQGLRLIYYSQIVNDFQKGDIAEGYSVSREKKESFPLTVTSAQKNPTAFYLCASSIAGSGNQPQHFGDGTRLSIL.

The chain carries TRBV3-1 (or the pseudogene TRBV3-2) and TRBJ1-1; 9 bases match TRBD1. With V trimmed by 4 bases and J by 11 bases, 8 bases remained unmatched. From germline, CDR1 is LGHDT and CDR2 YNNKEL (reference sequence). There are 13 residues in the CDR3. The CDR3 nucleotides read TGTGCCAGCAGCCGGGACAGGGATTCTTCGGCTTTCTTT. It yields the protein CASSRDRDSSAFF.

The V call is TRBV5-1, the J call TRBJ2-1, with TRBD2 matching 8 bases. This CDR3 is built from 15 residues. J gave up 5 bases and V 2 bases, and 6 bases lay outside the gene matches. CDR1 is SGHRS, CDR2 YFSETQ, per germline. CDR3 loop: CASSLGTSSDNEQFF. DNA of the CDR3: TGCGCCAGCAGCTTAGGGACTAGTAGTGACAATGAGCAGTTCTTC.

The chain links TRBV19 to TRBJ1-1; no clear D. CDR1 and CDR2 (germline): LNHDA, SQIVND (reference sequence). V was pared by 9 bases and J by 1 base, with 18 bases between. There are 15 residues in the CDR3. The CDR3 sequence: CASRPREVWNTEAFF. The CDR3 region has the DNA TGTGCCAGCCGACCCCGGGAGGTTTGGAACACTGAAGCTTTCTTT. Combining the CDR3 with reference TRBV19 and TRBJ1-1 gives the whole variable domain DGGITQSPKYLFRKEGQNVTLSCEQNLNHDAMYWYRQDPGQGLRLIYYSQIVNDFQKGDIAEGYSVSREKKESFPLTVTSAQKNPTAFYLCASRPREVWNTEAFFGQGTRLTVV.

The chain combines TRBV15 with TRBJ2-5; 11 bases align to TRBD2. V lost 5 bases and J lost 5; bases outside the gene matches: 10. The CDR3 is 16 residues long. Germline values: CDR1 LNHNV, CDR2 YYDKDF (reference sequence). The CDR3 DNA is TGTGCCACCAGCGCCGCCTTAGCGGGAGGGGTGGAGACCCAGTACTTC. Translating it yields CATSAALAGGVETQYF.

This clone has only a few counts. The chain links TRBV13 to TRBJ2-3, with unresolved D. The CDR3 is 12 residues long. Trimming left V 6 bases short and J 4 bases short, with 8 bases between. Germline V gene sequence: CDR1 PRHDT, CDR2 FYEKMQ (reference sequence). The CDR3: CASSSEADTQYF. The CDR3 nucleotides read TGTGCCAGCAGTTCCGAGGCAGATACGCAGTATTTT.

The chain carries TRBV6-5 and TRBJ1-1, with 7 bases aligning to TRBD1. CDR1 is MNHEY and CDR2 is SVGAGI in the germline V gene. The CDR3 contains 16 residues. J gave up 1 base and V 0 bases, and 5 bases lay outside the gene matches. For the CDR3, the DNA is TGTGCCAGCAGTTACTCGAGAGGGGGCAGGAACACTGAAGCTTTCTTT. Translated, it gives CASSYSRGGRNTEAFF.

The rearrangement links TRBV7-2 to TRBJ2-1; D is unclear. Germline V lookup: CDR1 SGHTA, CDR2 FQGNSA. The CDR3 is 14 residues long. The V end lost 1 base, the J end lost 7 bases, and 11 bases lay between the germline ends. CDR3 bases: TGTGCCAGCAGCTTAGTCGCTCGGTTAAATGAGCAGTTCTTC. Encoded protein: CASSLVARLNEQFF.

The CDR3 here is CASSGLVGAGNQPQHF. DNA of the CDR3: TGTGCCAGCAGTGGTTTGGTAGGGGCTGGGAATCAGCCCCAGCATTTT. The genes are TRBV6-1 and TRBJ1-5, with D perhaps TRBD1 (5 bases). Trimming left V 4 bases short and J 4 bases short, with 17 bases between. Per the germline V gene, CDR1 is MNHNS and CDR2 is SASEGT. The CDR3 is made up of 16 amino acids.

As for this clone: This specimen includes other DNA sequences encoding the same CDR3. The chain has TRBV13 and TRBJ2-2, with TRBD2 matching 8 bases. J was trimmed by 3 bases and V by 5 bases; bases with no gene match: 8. The CDR3 totals 16 residues. Germline V CDR1 and CDR2: PRHDT, FYEKMQ (reference sequence). CDR3: CASSLSAGADTGELFF. As DNA, the CDR3 is TGTGCCAGCAGCCTCTCAGCGGGAGCTGACACCGGGGAGCTGTTTTTT.